This T cell receptor (beta chain) is drawn from a study of OX40 agonist ivuxolimab in advanced cancers. Germline V gene lookup returns CDR1 SGHKS and CDR2 YYEKEE (reference sequence). CDR3 size: 14 residues. Deletions cut 2 bases from V and 4 bases from J, with 12 bases between. Remarks on this clone: Its matching antigen is unknown.

The method was immunoSEQ multiplex PCR; TCRdb's version includes in-frame clones alone and lacks a portion of them. Found here are nearly 80,000 clones, more than 90% of them singletons; the top ten hold around 6.9%. General study results and limits: The authors also found low normalized T-cell clonal expansion in some nonresponders.

Sequenced here: CD4+ or CD8+ T cells sorted from blood, sampled in a trial of the OX40 agonist ivuxolimab. The chain has TRBV5-5 and TRBJ1-2, with D possibly TRBD1 on 5 matching bases. The sequence came from an adult with an advanced solid tumor such as melanoma, head and neck, liver or kidney cancer. The CDR3 bases are TGTGCCAGCAGCTTCAGGGAGTTCGGCTATGGCTACACCTTC. It encodes CASSFREFGYGYTF.